Listed below are T cell receptor beta chains from one sample, sequenced in a study of human T cells and chemical hapten exposure. In TCRdb, the RACE reads were re-called with MiXCR into one record per CDR3 protein. The repertoire has about 41,000 distinct CDR3 sequences, about 4% of them found once; the top ten carry 20% to 30%. Here the sequenced sample was whole blood, taken in connection with sensitization to the hapten diphenylcyclopropenone (DPC). The source of these receptors is a man between 50 and 59 years old with alopecia areata. Some clones in this sample may be carry-over from other donors' samples. The CDR3 runs from the conserved cysteine through the conserved F or W. A D gene is named only where the DNA matches it firmly. Clone sizes are given selectively: once, few, many, or a class where the clone is expanded.

many	TRBJ2-2	TRBD1	TRBV28	TGTGCCAGCAGGGACAGGGGGGGGAACACCGGGGAGCTGTTTTTT	CASRDRGGNTGELFF
many	TRBJ2-7	.	TRBV5-1	TGCGCCAGCAGCTTGGAGGGAACCTACGAGCAGTACTTC	CASSLEGTYEQYF
many	TRBJ2-1	TRBD2	TRBV5-6	TGTGCCAGCAGCTTGGGGACTAGCGGGAGGGCCTACAATGAGCAGTTCTTC	CASSLGTSGRAYNEQFF
many	TRBJ2-1	.	TRBV27	TGTGCCAGCAGTTCGGGGGTTTACTTCGGCGAGCAGTTCTTC	CASSSGVYFGEQFF
many	TRBJ2-3	TRBD1	TRBV7-9	TGTGCCAGCAGCTGGACCGGACAGGGGGCAGGAGATACGCAGTATTTT	CASSWTGQGAGDTQYF
many	TRBJ2-6	.	TRBV4-1	TGCGCCAGCAGCCAACCTGGGGCCAACGTCCTGACTTTC	CASSQPGANVLTF
many	TRBJ1-4	TRBD1	TRBV18	TGTGCCAGCTCCCTGGGACAGGGAACAAATGAAAAACTGTTTTTT	CASSLGQGTNEKLFF
many	TRBJ2-1	.	TRBV3-2	TGTGCCAGCAGCCAAGCCGCAAGAGGGGATGATGAGCAGTTCTTC	CASSQAARGDDEQFF
many	TRBJ1-5	.	TRBV5-8	TGTGCCAGCAGCTTGTCAGGGAGCTATCAGCCCCAGCATTTT	CASSLSGSYQPQHF
many	TRBJ1-1	.	TRBV20-1	TGCAGTGCTAGAGATCGACTGCCGAACACTGAAGCTTTCTTT	CSARDRLPNTEAFF
many	TRBJ2-3	TRBD2	TRBV7-7	TGTGCTAGCAGCTCCGGGACTAGCGGGAGTACGACAGATACGCAGTATTTT	CASSSGTSGSTTDTQYF
many	TRBJ2-2	.	TRBV4-1	TGCGCCAGCAGCAATCCCCTAGCAAGCACCGGGGAGCTGTTTTTT	CASSNPLASTGELFF
many	TRBJ1-5	TRBD1	TRBV20-1	TGCAGTGCTAGTTATACAGGGGGCGAAAATCAGCCCCAGCATTTT	CSASYTGGENQPQHF
few	TRBJ2-1	.	TRBV20-1	TGCAGTGCTAGAGATCGGCAGGGGGGCTCCTACAATGAGCAGTTCTTC	CSARDRQGGSYNEQFF
many	TRBJ2-7	TRBD1	TRBV12-3/TRBV12-4	TGTGCCAGCACCTCGACAGGGGGCGAGCAGTACTTC	CASTSTGGEQYF
many	TRBJ1-1	.	TRBV28	TGTGCCAGCAGATCACTCCCGAACACTGAAGCTTTCTTT	CASRSLPNTEAFF
few	TRBJ1-2	.	TRBV29-1	TGCAGCGTTGAAATAGGAGATGGTGGCTACACCTTC	CSVEIGDGGYTF
many	TRBJ2-7	.	TRBV30	TGTGCCTGGGCTCGGGGACTCTCCTACGAGCAGTACTTC	CAWARGLSYEQYF
many	TRBJ2-7	.	TRBV12-3/TRBV12-4	TGTGCCAGCAGTTTAGCAGGGTTGAACGAGCAGTACTTC	CASSLAGLNEQYF
many	TRBJ2-7	TRBD2	TRBV6-2/TRBV6-3	TGTGCCAGCAGTTACAAGGCTAGCGGGAGGGCCGAGCAGTACTTC	CASSYKASGRAEQYF
many	TRBJ2-2	.	TRBV7-2	TGTGCCAGCAGCTCGCGGGGCGCCGGGGAGCTGTTTTTT	CASSSRGAGELFF
many	TRBJ2-1	.	TRBV10-3	TGTGCCATCAGTTCGGCGGGCAATGAGCAGTTCTTC	CAISSAGNEQFF
many	TRBJ1-6	.	TRBV2	TGTGCCAGCAGCGGGGACGGCGATTCACCCCTCCACTTT	CASSGDGDSPLHF
many	TRBJ1-6	.	TRBV7-9	TGTGCCAGCAGCTTGACGGGTTCACCCCTCCACTTT	CASSLTGSPLHF
many	TRBJ1-2	TRBD1	TRBV10-3	TGTGCCATTAACTACAGGGACAGGGGACCTAACTATGGCTACACCTTC	CAINYRDRGPNYGYTF
many	TRBJ2-5	TRBD2	TRBV20-1	TGCAGTGCTACTGCGGGAGCAGAAGAGACCCAGTACTTC	CSATAGAEETQYF
many	TRBJ2-2	.	TRBV7-2	TGTGCCAGCAGCGCCCGGAGGGAAACCGGGGAGCTGTTTTTT	CASSARRETGELFF
few	TRBJ1-5	TRBD1	TRBV27	TGTGCCAGCAGTTTACATATCAAGACAGGGGTTAGGCAGCCCCAGCATTTT	CASSLHIKTGVRQPQHF
many	TRBJ2-2	TRBD2	TRBV6-1	TGTGCCAGCAGGCGGGAGCTGAACACCGGGGAGCTGTTTTTT	CASRRELNTGELFF
many	TRBJ2-7	.	TRBV18	TGTGCCAGCTCACCGCCTACCGGGGGGCCCCTCGAGCAGTACTTC	CASSPPTGGPLEQYF
few	TRBJ1-5	.	TRBV24-1	TGTGCCACCAGTGCGACCGCCTATCAGCCCCAGCATTTT	CATSATAYQPQHF
.	TRBJ2-6	.	TRBV6-2/TRBV6-3	TGTGCCAGCAGTTGGGACTCTGGGGCCAACGTCCTGACTTTC	CASSWDSGANVLTF
many	TRBJ1-1	.	TRBV7-9	TGTGCCAGCAGCTTTCGAGGGCAGGGTGAAGCTTTCTTT	CASSFRGQGEAFF
many	TRBJ1-1	.	TRBV6-2/TRBV6-3	TGTGCCAGCAGTTACTGGGGCAGCCTGGGAACTGAAGCTTTCTTT	CASSYWGSLGTEAFF
few	TRBJ2-7	TRBD1	TRBV7-2	TGTGCCAGCAGCCTGAAACAGGGGAGAGGGGGCTCCTACGAGCAGTACTTC	CASSLKQGRGGSYEQYF
many	TRBJ2-1	TRBD2	TRBV20-1	TGCAGTGCTAGAGAGGCAGCGGGAGGGTTGGATGAGCAGTTCTTC	CSAREAAGGLDEQFF
many	TRBJ2-1	.	TRBV7-9	TGTGCCAGCACCGCCCGCAGTGAGCAGTTCTTC	CASTARSEQFF
many	TRBJ1-5	.	TRBV20-1	TGCAGTGCTAGAGTAAAAAGGGACCAGCCCCAGCATTTT	CSARVKRDQPQHF
few	TRBJ2-1	TRBD2	TRBV6-5	TGTGCCAGCAGTAGACCCCTTAGGGCTAGCGGGAGAGATGAGCAGTTCTTC	CASSRPLRASGRDEQFF
many	TRBJ2-5	.	TRBV7-9	TGTGCCAGCAGCCTAGAGAGGGAGACCCAGTACTTC	CASSLERETQYF
many	TRBJ2-4	.	TRBV11-2	TGTGCCAGCAGCTTCTCTGAAGGGACGGGAAACATTCAGTACTTC	CASSFSEGTGNIQYF
many	TRBJ1-3	.	TRBV28	TGTGCCAGCAGTACGCCCGGAGGAAACACCATATATTTT	CASSTPGGNTIYF
many	TRBJ2-1	TRBD2	TRBV19	TGTGCCAGTAGTAGGGCGGGAGGGGACAATGAGCAGTTCTTC	CASSRAGGDNEQFF
many	TRBJ2-3	TRBD2	TRBV24-1	TGTGCCACCAGTGAACCGACTAGCGGAGGCACAGATACGCAGTATTTT	CATSEPTSGGTDTQYF
many	TRBJ1-4	.	TRBV15	TGTGCCACCAGCAGAGAAAGAGGCACTAATGAAAAACTGTTTTTT	CATSRERGTNEKLFF
many	TRBJ2-6	.	TRBV6-6	TGTGCCAGCAGTGACAGGTTAGGCGGGGCCAACGTCCTGACTTTC	CASSDRLGGANVLTF